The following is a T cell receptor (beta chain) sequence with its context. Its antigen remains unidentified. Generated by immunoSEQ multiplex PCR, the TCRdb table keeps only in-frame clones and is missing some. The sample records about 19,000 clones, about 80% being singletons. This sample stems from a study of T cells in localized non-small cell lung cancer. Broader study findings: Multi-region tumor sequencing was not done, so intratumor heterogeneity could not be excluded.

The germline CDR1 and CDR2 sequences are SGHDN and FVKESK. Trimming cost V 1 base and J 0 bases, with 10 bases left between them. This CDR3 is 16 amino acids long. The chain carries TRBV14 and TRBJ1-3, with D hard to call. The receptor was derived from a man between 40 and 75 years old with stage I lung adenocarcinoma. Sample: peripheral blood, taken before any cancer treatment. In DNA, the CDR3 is TGTGCCAGCAGCCAAGGTCAGAGATACTCTGGAAACACCATATATTTT. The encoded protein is CASSQGQRYSGNTIYF. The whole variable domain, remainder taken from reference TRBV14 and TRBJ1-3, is EAGVTQFPSHSVIEKGQTVTLRCDPISGHDNLYWYRRVMGKEIKFLLHFVKESKQDESGMPNNRFLAERTGGTYSTLKVQPAELEDSGVYFCASSQGQRYSGNTIYFGEGSWLTVV.